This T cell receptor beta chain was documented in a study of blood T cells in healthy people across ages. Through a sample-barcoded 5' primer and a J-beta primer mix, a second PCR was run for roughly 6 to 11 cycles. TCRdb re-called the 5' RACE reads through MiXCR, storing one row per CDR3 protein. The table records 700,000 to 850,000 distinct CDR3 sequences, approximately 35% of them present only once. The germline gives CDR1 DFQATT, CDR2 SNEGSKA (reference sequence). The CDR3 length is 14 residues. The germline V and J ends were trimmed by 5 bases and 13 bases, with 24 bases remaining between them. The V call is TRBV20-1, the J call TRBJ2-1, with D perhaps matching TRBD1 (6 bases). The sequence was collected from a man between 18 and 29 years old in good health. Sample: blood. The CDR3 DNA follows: TGCAGTGCTGCCCCCTACTCAGGGGTAGAGACCCAGTTCTTC. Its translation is CSAAPYSGVETQFF.